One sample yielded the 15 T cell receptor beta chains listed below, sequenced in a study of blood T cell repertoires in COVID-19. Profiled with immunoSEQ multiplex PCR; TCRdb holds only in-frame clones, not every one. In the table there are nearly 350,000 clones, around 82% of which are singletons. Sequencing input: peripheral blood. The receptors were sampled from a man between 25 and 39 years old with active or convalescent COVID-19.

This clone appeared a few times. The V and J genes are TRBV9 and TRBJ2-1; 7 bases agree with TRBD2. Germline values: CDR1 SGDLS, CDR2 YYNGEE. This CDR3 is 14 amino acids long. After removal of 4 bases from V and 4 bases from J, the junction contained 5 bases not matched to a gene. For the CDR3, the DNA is TGTGCCAGCAGCCTTCGGCGGGGGTACAATGAGCAGTTCTTC. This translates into CASSLRRGYNEQFF.

CDR3 residues: CASSISVDTDTQYF. Here the CDR3 DNA reads TGTGCCAGTAGTATTTCGGTAGACACAGATACGCAGTATTTT. The genes are TRBV19 and TRBJ2-3; no clear D gene. CDR1 and CDR2 (germline): LNHDA, SQIVND (reference sequence). The germline V and J ends were trimmed by 3 bases and 2 bases, with 9 bases remaining between them. The CDR3 is made up of 14 amino acids.

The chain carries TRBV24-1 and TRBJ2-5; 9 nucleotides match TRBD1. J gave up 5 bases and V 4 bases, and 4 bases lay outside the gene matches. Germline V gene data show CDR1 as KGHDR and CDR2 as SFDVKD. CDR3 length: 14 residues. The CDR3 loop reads CATSEAGTGETQYF. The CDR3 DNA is TGTGCCACCAGTGAAGCCGGGACAGGGGAGACCCAGTACTTC.

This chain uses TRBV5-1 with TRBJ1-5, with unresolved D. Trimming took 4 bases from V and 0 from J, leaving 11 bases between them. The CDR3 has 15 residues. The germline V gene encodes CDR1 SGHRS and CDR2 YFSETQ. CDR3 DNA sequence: TGCGCCAGCAGCCCCTCAGGATATAGCAATCAGCCCCAGCATTTT. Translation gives CASSPSGYSNQPQHF.

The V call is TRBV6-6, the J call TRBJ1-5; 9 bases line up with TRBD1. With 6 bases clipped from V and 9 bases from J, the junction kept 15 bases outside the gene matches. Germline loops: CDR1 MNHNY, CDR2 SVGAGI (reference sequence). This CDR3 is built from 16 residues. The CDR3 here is CASRKPPGQGYRPQHF. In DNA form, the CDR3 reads TGTGCCAGCAGAAAACCCCCGGGACAGGGCTATCGGCCCCAGCATTTT.

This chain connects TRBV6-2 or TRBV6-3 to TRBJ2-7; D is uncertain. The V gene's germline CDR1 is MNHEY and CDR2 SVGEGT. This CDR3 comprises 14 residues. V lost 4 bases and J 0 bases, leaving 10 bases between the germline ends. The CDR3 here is CASSSMRFSYEQYF. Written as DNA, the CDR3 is TGTGCCAGCAGTTCCATGAGGTTCTCCTACGAGCAGTACTTC.

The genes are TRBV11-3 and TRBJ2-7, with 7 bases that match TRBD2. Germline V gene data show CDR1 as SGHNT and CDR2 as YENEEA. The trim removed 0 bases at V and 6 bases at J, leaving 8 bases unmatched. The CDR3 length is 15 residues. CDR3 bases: TGTGCCAGCAGCTTAGATATAGCGGGTTCGGGCGAGCAGTACTTC. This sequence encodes CASSLDIAGSGEQYF.

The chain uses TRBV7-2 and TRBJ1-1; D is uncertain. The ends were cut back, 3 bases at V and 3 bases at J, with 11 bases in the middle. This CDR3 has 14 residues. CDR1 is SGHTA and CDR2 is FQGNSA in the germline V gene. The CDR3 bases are TGTGCCAGCAGCTTTTCCCCGGACTACACTGAAGCTTTCTTT. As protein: CASSFSPDYTEAFF.

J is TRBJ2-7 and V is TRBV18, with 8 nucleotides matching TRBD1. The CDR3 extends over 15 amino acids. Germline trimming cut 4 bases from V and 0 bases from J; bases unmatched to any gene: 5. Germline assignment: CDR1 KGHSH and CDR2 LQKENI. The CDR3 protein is CASSRGTGYSYEQYF. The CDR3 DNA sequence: TGTGCCAGCTCACGTGGGACAGGATACTCCTACGAGCAGTACTTC.

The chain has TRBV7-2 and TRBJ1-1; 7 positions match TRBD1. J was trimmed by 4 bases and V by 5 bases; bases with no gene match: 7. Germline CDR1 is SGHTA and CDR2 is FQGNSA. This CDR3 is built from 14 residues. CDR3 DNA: TGTGCCAGCAGCCCCGACAGGGTTGGCACTGAAGCTTTCTTT. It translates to CASSPDRVGTEAFF.

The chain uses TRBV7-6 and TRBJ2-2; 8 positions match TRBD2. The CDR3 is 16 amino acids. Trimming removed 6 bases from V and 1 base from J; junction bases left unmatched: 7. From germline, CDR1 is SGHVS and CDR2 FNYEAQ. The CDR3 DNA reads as TGTGCCAGCAGACTTACCGGGACTAGGAACACCGGGGAGCTGTTTTTT. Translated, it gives CASRLTGTRNTGELFF.

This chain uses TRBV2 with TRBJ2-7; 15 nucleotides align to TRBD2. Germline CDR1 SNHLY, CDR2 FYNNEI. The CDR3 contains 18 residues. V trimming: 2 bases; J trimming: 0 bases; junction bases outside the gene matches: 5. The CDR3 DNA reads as TGTGCCAGCAGTGAACCCGGGACTAGCGGGGGGAGCTCCTACGAGCAGTACTTC. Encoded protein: CASSEPGTSGGSSYEQYF.

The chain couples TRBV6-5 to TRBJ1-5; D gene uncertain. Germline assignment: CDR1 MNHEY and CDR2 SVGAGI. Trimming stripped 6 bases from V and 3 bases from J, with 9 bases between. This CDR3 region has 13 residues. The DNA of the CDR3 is TGTGCCAGCAGAGACTTGTCCAATCAGCCCCAGCATTTT. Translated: CASRDLSNQPQHF.

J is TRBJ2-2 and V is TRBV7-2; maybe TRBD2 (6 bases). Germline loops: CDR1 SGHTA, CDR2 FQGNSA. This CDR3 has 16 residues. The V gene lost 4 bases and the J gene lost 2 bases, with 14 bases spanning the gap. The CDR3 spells CASSSRRRGNTGELFF. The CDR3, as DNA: TGTGCCAGCAGCTCTAGAAGGAGGGGTAACACCGGGGAGCTGTTTTTT.

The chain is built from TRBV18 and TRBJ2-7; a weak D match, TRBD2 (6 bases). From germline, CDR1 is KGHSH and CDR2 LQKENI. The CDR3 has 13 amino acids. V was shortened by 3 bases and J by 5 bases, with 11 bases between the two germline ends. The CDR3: CASSPIGGNEQYF. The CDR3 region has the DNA TGTGCCAGCTCACCGATTGGAGGGAACGAGCAGTACTTC.